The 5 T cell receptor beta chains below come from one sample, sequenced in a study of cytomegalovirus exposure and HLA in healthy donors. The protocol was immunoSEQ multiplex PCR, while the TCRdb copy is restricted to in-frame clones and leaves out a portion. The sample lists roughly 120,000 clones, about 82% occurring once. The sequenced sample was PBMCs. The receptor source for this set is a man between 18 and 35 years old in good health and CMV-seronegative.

CDR3 region: CASSPDSLTDTQYF. The CDR3, as DNA: TGCGCCAGCAGCCCGGACTCCCTCACAGATACGCAGTATTTT. V is TRBV5-1 and J is TRBJ2-3; possibly TRBD2 for D (5 bases). From germline, CDR1 is SGHRS and CDR2 YFSETQ. V was trimmed by 4 bases and J by 2 bases, leaving 11 bases between them. This CDR3 is 14 amino acids long.

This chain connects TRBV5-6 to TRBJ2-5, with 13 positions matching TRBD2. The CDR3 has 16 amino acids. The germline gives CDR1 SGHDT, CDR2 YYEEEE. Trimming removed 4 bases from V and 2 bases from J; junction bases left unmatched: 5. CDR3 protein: CASSRGLAGLQETQYF. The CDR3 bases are TGTGCCAGCAGCCGGGGACTAGCGGGGCTGCAAGAGACCCAGTACTTC.

The CDR3, as DNA: TGTGCCAGTAGTAAACACGACAGGGGTCCCTCCAATGAGCAGTTCTTC. This gives the protein CASSKHDRGPSNEQFF. The V gene is TRBV19, the J gene TRBJ2-1; TRBD1 aligns across 8 bases. There are 16 residues in the CDR3. V was clipped by 4 bases and J by 6 bases; unmatched bases: 11. Germline V lookup: CDR1 LNHDA, CDR2 SQIVND (reference sequence).

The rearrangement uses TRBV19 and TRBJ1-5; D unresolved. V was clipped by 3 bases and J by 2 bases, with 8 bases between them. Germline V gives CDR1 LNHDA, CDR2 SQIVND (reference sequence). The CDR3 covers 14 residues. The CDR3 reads CASSMYRGNQPQHF. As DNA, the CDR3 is TGTGCCAGTAGTATGTATCGGGGCAATCAGCCCCAGCATTTT.

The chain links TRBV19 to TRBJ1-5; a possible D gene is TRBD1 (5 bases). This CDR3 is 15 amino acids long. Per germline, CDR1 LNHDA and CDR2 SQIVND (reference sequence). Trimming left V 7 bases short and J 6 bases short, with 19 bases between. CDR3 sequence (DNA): TGTGCCAGTACCAAGACTCAGGGATCGGGTCAGCCCCAGCATTTT. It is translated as CASTKTQGSGQPQHF. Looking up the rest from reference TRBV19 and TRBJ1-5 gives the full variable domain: DGGITQSPKYLFRKEGQNVTLSCEQNLNHDAMYWYRQDPGQGLRLIYYSQIVNDFQKGDIAEGYSVSREKKESFPLTVTSAQKNPTAFYLCASTKTQGSGQPQHFGDGTRLSIL.